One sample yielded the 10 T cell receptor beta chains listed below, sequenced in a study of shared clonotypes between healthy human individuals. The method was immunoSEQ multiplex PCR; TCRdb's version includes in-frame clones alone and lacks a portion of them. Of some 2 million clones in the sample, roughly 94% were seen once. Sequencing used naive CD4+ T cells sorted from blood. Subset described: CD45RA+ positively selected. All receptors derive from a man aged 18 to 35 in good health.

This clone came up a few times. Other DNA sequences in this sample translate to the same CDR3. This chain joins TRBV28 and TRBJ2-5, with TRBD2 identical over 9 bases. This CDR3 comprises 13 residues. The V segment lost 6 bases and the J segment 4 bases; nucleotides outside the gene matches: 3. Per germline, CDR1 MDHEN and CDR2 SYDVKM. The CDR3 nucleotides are TGTGCCAGCAGGGCGGGGGGGCGAGAGACCCAGTACTTC. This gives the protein CASRAGGRETQYF.

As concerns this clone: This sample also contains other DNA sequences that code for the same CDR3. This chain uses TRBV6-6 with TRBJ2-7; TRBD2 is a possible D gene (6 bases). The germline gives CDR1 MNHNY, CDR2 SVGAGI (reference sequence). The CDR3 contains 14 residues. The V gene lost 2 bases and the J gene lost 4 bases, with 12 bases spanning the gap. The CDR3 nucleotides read TGTGCCAGCAGTTACGGCGAGGGGAGGTACGAGCAGTACTTC. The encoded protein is CASSYGEGRYEQYF.

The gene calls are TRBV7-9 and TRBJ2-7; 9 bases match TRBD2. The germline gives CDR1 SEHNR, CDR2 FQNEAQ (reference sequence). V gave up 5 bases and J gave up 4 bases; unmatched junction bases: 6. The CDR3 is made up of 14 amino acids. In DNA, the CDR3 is TGTGCCAGCAGCCTAGATAGCGGGAGTTACGAGCAGTACTTC. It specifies CASSLDSGSYEQYF.

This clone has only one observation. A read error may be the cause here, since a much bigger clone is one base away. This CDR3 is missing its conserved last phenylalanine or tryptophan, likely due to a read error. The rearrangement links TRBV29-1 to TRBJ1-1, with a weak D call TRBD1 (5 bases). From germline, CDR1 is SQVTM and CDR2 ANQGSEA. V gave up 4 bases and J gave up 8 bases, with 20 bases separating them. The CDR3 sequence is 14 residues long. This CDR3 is CSVAVDISAREAFL. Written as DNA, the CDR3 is TGCAGCGTTGCGGTGGACATCAGCGCGAGAGAAGCTTTCCTT.

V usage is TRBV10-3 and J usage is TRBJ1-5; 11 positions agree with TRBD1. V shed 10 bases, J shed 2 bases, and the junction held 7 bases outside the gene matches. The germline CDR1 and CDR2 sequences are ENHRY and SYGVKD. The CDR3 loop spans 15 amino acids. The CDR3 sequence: CATGQGEEGNQPQHF. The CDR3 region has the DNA TGTGCCACGGGACAGGGGGAGGAAGGCAATCAGCCCCAGCATTTT.

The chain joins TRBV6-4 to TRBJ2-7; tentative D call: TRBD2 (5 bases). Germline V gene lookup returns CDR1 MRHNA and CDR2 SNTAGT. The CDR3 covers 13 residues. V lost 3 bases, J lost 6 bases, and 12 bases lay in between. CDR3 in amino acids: CASSELRGSEQYF. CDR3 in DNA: TGTGCCAGCAGTGAACTTCGGGGTTCCGAGCAGTACTTC.

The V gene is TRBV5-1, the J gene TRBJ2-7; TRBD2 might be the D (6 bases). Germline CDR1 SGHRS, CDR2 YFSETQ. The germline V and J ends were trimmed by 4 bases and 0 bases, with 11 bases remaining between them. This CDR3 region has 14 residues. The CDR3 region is CASSHRDFSYEQYF. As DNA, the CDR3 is TGCGCCAGCAGCCATCGGGACTTCTCCTACGAGCAGTACTTC.

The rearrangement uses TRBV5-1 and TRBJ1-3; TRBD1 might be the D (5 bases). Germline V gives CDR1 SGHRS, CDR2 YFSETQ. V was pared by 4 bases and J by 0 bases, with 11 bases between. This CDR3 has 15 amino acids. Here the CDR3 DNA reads TGCGCCAGCAGCCTGACAGAGGGCTCTGGAAACACCATATATTTT. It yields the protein CASSLTEGSGNTIYF.

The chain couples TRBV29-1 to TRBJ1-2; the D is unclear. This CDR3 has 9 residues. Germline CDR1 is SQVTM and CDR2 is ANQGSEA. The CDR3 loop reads CSEVYGYTF. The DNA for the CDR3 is TGCAGTGAGGTATATGGCTACACCTTC.

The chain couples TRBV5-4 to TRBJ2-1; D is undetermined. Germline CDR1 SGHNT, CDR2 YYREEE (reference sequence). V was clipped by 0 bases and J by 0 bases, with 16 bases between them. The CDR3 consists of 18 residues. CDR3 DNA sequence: TGTGCCAGCAGCTTGGGTGGCTCAACTTCCCGCTCCTACAATGAGCAGTTCTTC. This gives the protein CASSLGGSTSRSYNEQFF. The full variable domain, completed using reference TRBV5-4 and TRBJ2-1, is ETGVTQSPTHLIKTRGQQVTLRCSSQSGHNTVSWYQQALGQGPQFIFQYYREEENGRGNFPPRFSGLQFPNYSSELNVNALELDDSALYLCASSLGGSTSRSYNEQFFGPGTRLTVL.